This TCR beta chain was sequenced in a study of blood T cells in healthy people across ages. General study results and limits: Estimated diversity across one million T cells was deemed an underestimate. Because donor CMV status was unknown, expanded clonotype changes were possibly confounded. Age advanced and TCR beta diversity per million T cells fell, roughly linearly.

The authors ran a second PCR of roughly 6 to 11 cycles using a sample-barcoded 5' primer and a J-beta primer mix. Per sample, CDR3-containing paired-end reads numbered at least 3 million. MiXCR was run by TCRdb on the 5' RACE reads, yielding one entry per CDR3 protein. The sample consists of 650,000 to 1,000,000 distinct CDR3 sequences, about 34% of them appearing once. About this clonotype itself: The antigen remains unidentified.

V gave up 3 bases and J gave up 0 bases, with 12 bases separating them. The CDR3 length is 15 residues. Germline V gene lookup returns CDR1 SGHRS and CDR2 YFSETQ. The sample consisted of blood. The genes are TRBV5-1 and TRBJ1-1; possible D gene TRBD1, 5 bases. This TCR came from a man aged 18-30 years in good health. CDR3 DNA sequence: TGCGCCAGCAGCTCGGGAGAGGGGATGAACACTGAAGCTTTCTTT. This codes for CASSSGEGMNTEAFF.